What follows are 10 T cell receptor beta chains derived from one specimen sequenced in a study of cytomegalovirus exposure and HLA in healthy donors. In the PCR, 60 Vbeta and 13 Jbeta primers were used. Clones were sequenced by immunoSEQ multiplex PCR, and TCRdb holds only the in-frame ones, with some missing. This repertoire includes about 130,000 clones. The sequencing sample was made of PBMCs. The source is a man aged 18 to 30 in good health and CMV-seronegative.

As DNA, the CDR3 is TGTGCCAGCAGCCACTCCTACGAGCAGTACTTC. Protein sequence: CASSHSYEQYF. The chain joins TRBV7-9 to TRBJ2-7; no definite D call. The CDR3 contains 11 residues. Germline CDR1 is SEHNR and CDR2 is FQNEAQ (reference sequence). The V gene lost 5 bases and the J gene lost 0 bases, with 2 bases spanning the gap.

The chain combines TRBV19 with TRBJ1-2; tentatively, D is TRBD1 (6 bases). CDR3 length equals 13 residues. CDR1 is LNHDA and CDR2 is SQIVND in the germline V gene (reference sequence). Trimming stripped 6 bases from V and 3 bases from J, with 11 bases between. CDR3 region: CASSSGHYYGYTF. The CDR3 nucleotides are TGTGCCAGTAGCTCGGGACACTACTATGGCTACACCTTC.

This sequence joins TRBV15 and TRBJ1-5; possible D gene TRBD1, 6 bases. V lost 3 bases, J lost 2 bases, and 8 bases lay in between. The CDR3 has 14 amino acids. The germline V gene has CDR1 LNHNV and CDR2 YYDKDF (reference sequence). CDR3 loop: CATSRTGGNQPQHF. The CDR3 nucleotides read TGTGCCACCAGCAGGACAGGAGGCAATCAGCCCCAGCATTTT.

CDR3 amino acids: CASSHTWTSRGTGELFF. The CDR3 bases are TGCGCCAGCAGCCACACCTGGACTAGTAGGGGCACCGGGGAGCTGTTTTTT. This chain links TRBV4-1 with TRBJ2-2, with TRBD2 identical over 7 bases. V gave up 3 bases and J gave up 4 bases; unmatched junction bases: 11. This CDR3 spans 17 amino acids. CDR1 is MGHRA and CDR2 is YSYEKL in the germline V gene.

The chain has TRBV14 and TRBJ2-2, with a weak D call TRBD2 (6 bases). The V end was cut by 6 bases, the J end by 0 bases, with 17 bases between. The CDR3 spans 17 residues. Germline-derived CDR1 and CDR2 are SGHDN and FVKESK. The CDR3 loop is CASSRIGRHANTGELFF. For the CDR3, the DNA is TGTGCCAGCAGTCGAATAGGGAGGCACGCGAACACCGGGGAGCTGTTTTTT.

The chain is built from TRBV6-5 and TRBJ2-1; 11 bases are a match to TRBD2. This CDR3 region has 15 residues. Per germline, CDR1 MNHEY and CDR2 SVGAGI. Germline trimming cut 4 bases from V and 2 bases from J; bases unmatched to any gene: 1. The CDR3 protein is CASSLLAGAYNEQFF. The CDR3 DNA follows: TGTGCCAGCAGTTTACTAGCGGGGGCCTACAATGAGCAGTTCTTC.

This chain uses TRBV19 with TRBJ1-5; D remains ambiguous. Trimming removed 10 bases at V and 2 bases at J, with 18 bases between. Germline V CDR1 and CDR2: LNHDA, SQIVND (reference sequence). This CDR3 comprises 15 residues. The CDR3 bases are TGTGCCACTTCCCAAGCAGGTTGGGGCAATCAGCCCCAGCATTTT. This encodes CATSQAGWGNQPQHF.

The V call is TRBV27, the J call TRBJ1-1, with D uncertain. This CDR3 comprises 13 residues. Trimming stripped 4 bases from V and 0 bases from J, with 6 bases between. CDR1 MNHEY and CDR2 SMNVEV come from the germline V gene (reference sequence). In DNA, the CDR3 is TGTGCCAGCAGTTGGAGCGTGAACACTGAAGCTTTCTTT. Its protein is CASSWSVNTEAFF.

V and J are TRBV7-2 and TRBJ1-1; D is undetermined. Trimming left V 1 base short and J 6 bases short, with 12 bases between. The germline CDR1 and CDR2 sequences are SGHTA and FQGNSA. This CDR3 comprises 14 residues. The CDR3 reads CASSLDSVVSEAFF. The CDR3 bases are TGTGCCAGCAGCTTAGACTCCGTAGTATCTGAAGCTTTCTTT.

This chain uses TRBV6-1 with TRBJ2-1; 9 bases fit TRBD1. After removal of 2 bases from V and 9 bases from J, the junction contained 8 bases not matched to a gene. CDR3 length: 15 residues. Germline CDR1 is MNHNS and CDR2 is SASEGT. DNA of the CDR3: TGTGCCAGCAGTGAACGGAGGACAGGGGCGGGTGAGCAGTTCTTC. This sequence encodes CASSERRTGAGEQFF.